These 12 T cell receptor beta chains originate from one sample sequenced in a study of identical twins. Using its own MiXCR run on the 5' RACE reads, TCRdb lists one record per CDR3 protein. The table has hundreds of thousands of distinct CDR3 sequences, approximately 13% seen once. In addition, the sample was reused for a study of yellow fever vaccine responses in identical twins.

The specimen was PBMCs. The receptors shown here come from a woman aged 18-35 years in good health.

This clonotype showed up many times. The chain links TRBV5-6 to TRBJ2-7, with D tentatively TRBD1 or TRBD2 (5 bases each). Germline V lookup: CDR1 SGHDT, CDR2 YYEEEE. V was shortened by 4 bases and J by 2 bases, with 10 bases between the two germline ends. There are 13 residues in the CDR3. Here the CDR3 DNA reads TGTGCCAGCAGCAGGGACGCCCCCTACGAGCAGTACTTC. It translates to CASSRDAPYEQYF.

The CDR3 DNA reads TGCGCCAGCAGCCAAGTATCGACAGATTACTATGGCTACACCTTC. Residues: CASSQVSTDYYGYTF. V and J are TRBV4-1 and TRBJ1-2; a weak D match, TRBD1 (5 bases). The germline gives CDR1 MGHRA, CDR2 YSYEKL. This CDR3 is 15 amino acids long. Deletions cut 1 base from V and 3 bases from J, with 12 bases between.

The count of this clonotype is one. This sequence joins TRBV11-1 and TRBJ2-1, with D perhaps TRBD2 (6 bases). The V end was cut by 4 bases, the J end by 8 bases, with 12 bases between. CDR1 SGHAT and CDR2 FQDESV come from the germline V gene (reference sequence). The CDR3 sequence is 13 residues long. Here the CDR3 reads CASSYLASDEQFF. DNA of the CDR3: TGTGCCAGCAGCTACCTAGCTAGCGATGAGCAGTTCTTC.

The table lists this clonotype with many counts. V usage is TRBV6-6 and J usage is TRBJ2-7; D may be TRBD2 (5 bases). V dropped 10 bases and J dropped 4 bases, with 17 bases sitting between them. The CDR3 runs 13 residues. Germline values: CDR1 MNHNY, CDR2 SVGAGI (reference sequence). CDR3 bases: TGTGCCACCTCGGACGCTGGACTGTACGAGCAGTACTTC. Translating it yields CATSDAGLYEQYF.

This clonotype showed up many times. The rearrangement joins TRBV12-3 or TRBV12-4 to TRBJ2-2, with a possible D match to TRBD1 (6 bases). The ends were cut back, 6 bases at V and 4 bases at J, with 15 bases in the middle. The CDR3 length is 15 residues. The CDR3 loop is CASSKQGRGTGELFF. The CDR3 region has the DNA TGTGCCAGCAGCAAACAGGGTCGTGGCACCGGGGAGCTGTTTTTT.

This chain uses TRBV3-1 with TRBJ1-2, with TRBD1 as a possible D gene (6 bases). The CDR3 has 18 amino acids. V lost 4 bases, J lost 6 bases, and 27 bases lay in between. CDR1 and CDR2 from the germline V gene are LGHDT and YNNKEL (reference sequence). The CDR3 protein is CASSRPSQGPSKDHGYTF. For the CDR3, the DNA is TGTGCCAGCAGCCGCCCCTCACAGGGTCCAAGCAAGGATCATGGCTACACCTTC.

This clonotype was counted only a few times. The chain combines TRBV11-2 with TRBJ2-5; D unclear. CDR1 and CDR2 (germline): SGHAT, FQNNGV. Trimming removed 7 bases at V and 5 bases at J, with 11 bases between. The CDR3 extends over 12 amino acids. The CDR3 DNA follows: TGTGCCAGCAACGGGCTGGGGGAGACCCAGTACTTC. The encoded protein is CASNGLGETQYF. Based on the CDR3 plus reference TRBV11-2 and TRBJ2-5, the full variable domain is EAGVAQSPRYKIIEKRQSVAFWCNPISGHATLYWYQQILGQGPKLLIQFQNNGVVDDSQLPKDRFSAERLKGVDSTLKIQPAKLEDSAVYLCASNGLGETQYFGPGTRLLVL.

This clonotype was counted only a few times. The chain employs TRBV3-1 and TRBJ2-2; no definite D call. CDR3 length: 13 residues. The germline V gene has CDR1 LGHDT and CDR2 YNNKEL (reference sequence). V was pared by 4 bases and J by 8 bases, with 11 bases between. This CDR3 reads CASSLRTRGELFF. The CDR3 DNA reads as TGTGCCAGCAGCCTAAGAACCCGAGGGGAGCTGTTTTTT. Supplemented by reference TRBV3-1 and TRBJ2-2, the full variable domain reads DTAVSQTPKYLVTQMGNDKSIKCEQNLGHDTMYWYKQDSKKFLKIMFSYNNKELIINETVPNRFSPKSPDKAHLNLHINSLELGDSAVYFCASSLRTRGELFFGEGSRLTVL.

This clonotype has more than one count but fewer than ten. The chain links TRBV29-1 to TRBJ2-5; TRBD1 is a possible D gene (6 bases). V dropped 8 bases and J dropped 3 bases, with 25 bases sitting between them. From germline, CDR1 is SQVTM and CDR2 ANQGSEA. This CDR3 has 16 amino acids. In nucleotides, the CDR3 is TGCAGCCCCTCCCGTTCTAAGGACAGTAGAAAAGAGACCCAGTACTTC. It yields the protein CSPSRSKDSRKETQYF.

This clonotype has a count of ten or more. This rearrangement joins TRBV5-1 to TRBJ2-1; 7 nucleotides agree with TRBD2. CDR3 size: 14 residues. With 6 bases clipped from V and 6 bases from J, the junction kept 9 bases outside the gene matches. Germline V gives CDR1 SGHRS, CDR2 YFSETQ. The CDR3 protein is CASNGVAGANEQFF. CDR3 sequence (DNA): TGCGCCAGCAACGGAGTAGCGGGTGCCAATGAGCAGTTCTTC.

The rearrangement links TRBV20-1 to TRBJ2-7; 7 bases are shared with TRBD2. Germline V gene lookup returns CDR1 DFQATT and CDR2 SNEGSKA (reference sequence). The CDR3 covers 14 residues. V trimming: 0 bases; J trimming: 0 bases; junction bases outside the gene matches: 2. The CDR3: CSARDGTNSYEQYF. DNA for the CDR3: TGCAGTGCTAGAGATGGGACTAACTCCTACGAGCAGTACTTC.

Only a few counts were recorded for this clonotype. V and J are TRBV4-1 and TRBJ1-1; the D gene is possibly TRBD1 (6 bases). Germline V gene data show CDR1 as MGHRA and CDR2 as YSYEKL. The CDR3 is made up of 17 amino acids. With 1 base removed from V and 0 bases from J, the gap between germline ends came to 15 bases. The CDR3 DNA reads TGCGCCAGCAGCCAAGGTCCTATGGGGGCAGTGAACACTGAAGCTTTCTTT. It yields the protein CASSQGPMGAVNTEAFF.